The rows below give T cell receptor beta chains drawn from one sample of a study of blood T cell repertoires in COVID-19. Sequenced by immunoSEQ multiplex PCR; TCRdb stores in-frame clones only, minus some. Of around 170,000 clones detected, under 80% appear once; the ten largest clones hold 3%. Sequenced material: peripheral blood. The receptors derive from an elderly woman with acute or convalescent COVID-19. CDR3s leave out the opening cysteine and the closing phenylalanine or tryptophan. Part of the rows lack a size; the others show once, few, many or a class for expanded clones.

v_gene	j_gene	abundance	CDR3aa
TRBV9	TRBJ2-3	.	ASSVGRGTDTQY
TRBV30	TRBJ1-5	.	AWSVSGGRQPQH
TRBV4-2	TRBJ2-7	.	ASSQDGSANSYEQY
TRBV7-3	TRBJ1-2	once	ASSRENNYGYT
TRBV28	TRBJ2-1	once	ASSLPPLGPSYNEQF
TRBV5-4	TRBJ1-2	.	ASRLGGAPRGYT
TRBV30	TRBJ1-5	.	AWAGTGNQPQH
TRBV27	TRBJ2-1	.	ASSFYGTTYEQF
TRBV4-2	TRBJ2-3	.	ASNNPGATDTQY
TRBV5-1	TRBJ1-4	.	ASSLAAAATNEKLF
TRBV5-1	TRBJ2-1	few	ASSFTGGAIPDNEQF
TRBV2	TRBJ2-3	.	ASSDGVATPDTQY
TRBV6-5	TRBJ1-5	.	ASIQEGINQPQH
TRBV2	TRBJ1-6	many	ASSELESYYNSPLH
TRBV7-9	TRBJ1-6	.	ASSLETRNSPLH
TRBV11-3	TRBJ2-7	.	ASSTRDSAVWFYEQY
TRBV3-1/TRBV3-2	TRBJ1-2	.	ASSQKRDRVPGYT
TRBV11-2	TRBJ2-7	.	ASSYGQGGYEQY
TRBV19	TRBJ2-5	.	ASSISGVSGETQY
TRBV4-1	TRBJ1-6	few	ASSGTGSWAKGSPLH
TRBV19	TRBJ1-6	.	ASSMNGQENSPLH
TRBV5-4	TRBJ2-7	.	ASSRQGDNYEQY
TRBV11-2	TRBJ1-3	.	ASSEVRTRKNSGNTIY
TRBV7-9	TRBJ2-1	few	ASKTSDSFILSYNEQF
TRBV5-1	TRBJ2-2	few	ASSLQGNTGELF
TRBV4-3	TRBJ2-3	once	ASSPLVGTSGRAGPDTQY
TRBV6-4	TRBJ2-1	.	ASSAQGGNEQF
TRBV28	TRBJ1-1	.	ASSQGQENTEAF
TRBV4-2	TRBJ2-3	.	ASSREGGGISTDTQY
TRBV27	TRBJ2-1	.	ASSQTLATVYNEQF
TRBV5-4	TRBJ1-1	few	ASSEAGSGVMNTEAF
TRBV28	TRBJ1-2	.	ASSLELSGTALVGYT
TRBV6-5	TRBJ2-7	.	ASRGASGTYEQY
TRBV10-1	TRBJ1-3	few	ASFLDKSSGNTIY
TRBV28	TRBJ2-7	.	ASWDSSYEQY
TRBV2	TRBJ1-6	.	ASILDREYNSPLH
TRBV5-1	TRBJ2-7	.	ASSLGVTSPYEQY
TRBV19	TRBJ2-2	.	ASRDRMNTGELF